A single TCR beta chain is shown here with its context. Germline V CDR1 and CDR2: GTSNPN, SVGIG (reference sequence). The CDR3 has 16 residues. Trimming at V came to 3 bases and at J to 0 bases, leaving 8 bases not matched to a gene. Cohort placement rested on clinical history that participants reported themselves. Symptom resolution, clearance, or two negative PCRs marked donors in Cohort 3 as recovered. The data were produced by immunoSEQ multiplex PCR, yet TCRdb's version contains in-frame clones alone and is incomplete. The sample shows approximately 350,000 clones, over 75% of them seen only once. This entry belongs to a study of blood T cell repertoires in COVID-19. Study at large: Sources were T cells, B-cell-depleted T cells, or PBMCs; the material itself was cDNA or gDNA.

The chain links TRBV30 to TRBJ1-5; 7 bases agree with TRBD1. Sequencing was performed on PBMCs or T cells enriched from blood (not recorded which). This TCR was sampled from a woman aged 25 to 39 who had recovered from COVID-19. Here the CDR3 reads CAWSRDSRYSNQPQHF. DNA for the CDR3: TGTGCCTGGAGCCGGGACAGCCGATATAGCAATCAGCCCCAGCATTTT.